This T cell receptor delta chain comes out of a study of gamma delta lymphoproliferative disorders and STAT genes. PBMCs from patients and controls supplied the genomic DNA for sequencing. Comment on this clone: TCRdb has a much larger clone's protein, which differs at residue 9 from the translation of this DNA, likely because of a read error; what is shown is the protein translated from the DNA.

TCRdb re-called the multiplex PCR reads with CATT. The table lists around 3,700 delta-chain clones, around 1.1% of them singletons. The CDR3 is 19 amino acids. The germline V gene encodes CDR1 GEAIGNYY and CDR2 EKD. The V and J ends lost 3 bases and 2 bases, in that order; junction bases with no gene match: 11. The material sequenced was blood. The sequence was collected from a human donor in good health. The chain joins TRDV2 to TRDJ3, with 8 bases that match TRDD3. The CDR3 sequence is CACDGMGDAPTWDTRQMFF. In DNA, the CDR3 is TGTGCCTGTGACGGCATGGGGGATGCCCCAACCTGGGACACCCGACAGATGTTTTTC.